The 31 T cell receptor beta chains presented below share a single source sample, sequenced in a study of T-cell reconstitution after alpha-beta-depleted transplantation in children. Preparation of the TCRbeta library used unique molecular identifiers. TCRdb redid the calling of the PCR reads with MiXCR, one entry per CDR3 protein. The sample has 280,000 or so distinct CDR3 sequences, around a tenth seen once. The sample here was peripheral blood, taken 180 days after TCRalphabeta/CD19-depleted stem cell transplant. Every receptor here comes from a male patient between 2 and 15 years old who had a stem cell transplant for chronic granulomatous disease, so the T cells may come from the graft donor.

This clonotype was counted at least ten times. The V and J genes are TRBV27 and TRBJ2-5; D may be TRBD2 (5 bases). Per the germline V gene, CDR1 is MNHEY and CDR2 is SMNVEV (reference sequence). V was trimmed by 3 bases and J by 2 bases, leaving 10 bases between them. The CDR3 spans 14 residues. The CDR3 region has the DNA TGTGCCAGCAGTTTTCAAGGGAGACAAGAGACCCAGTACTTC. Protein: CASSFQGRQETQYF.

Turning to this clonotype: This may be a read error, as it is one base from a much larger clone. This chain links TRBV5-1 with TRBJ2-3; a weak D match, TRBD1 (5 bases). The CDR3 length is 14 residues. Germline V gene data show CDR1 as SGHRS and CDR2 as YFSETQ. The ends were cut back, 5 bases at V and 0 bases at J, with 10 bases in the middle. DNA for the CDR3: TGCGCCAGCAGGACAGAGTCGAGCACAGATACGCAGTATTTT. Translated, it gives CASRTESSTDTQYF.

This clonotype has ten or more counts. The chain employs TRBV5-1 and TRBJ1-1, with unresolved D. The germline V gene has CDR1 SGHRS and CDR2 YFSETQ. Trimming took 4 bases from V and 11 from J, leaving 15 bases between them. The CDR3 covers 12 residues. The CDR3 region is CASSLPGKAAFF. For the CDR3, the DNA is TGCGCCAGCAGCCTACCCGGGAAGGCCGCTTTCTTT. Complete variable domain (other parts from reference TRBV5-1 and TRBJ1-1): KAGVTQTPRYLIKTRGQQVTLSCSPISGHRSVSWYQQTPGQGLQFLFEYFSETQRNKGNFPGRFSGRQFSNSRSEMNVSTLELGDSALYLCASSLPGKAAFFGQGTRLTVV.

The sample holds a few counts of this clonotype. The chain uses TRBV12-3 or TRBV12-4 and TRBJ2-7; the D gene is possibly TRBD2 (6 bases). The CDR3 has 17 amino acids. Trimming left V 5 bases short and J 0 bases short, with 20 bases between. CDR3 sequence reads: CASSPTEGLRPSYEQYF. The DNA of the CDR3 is TGTGCCAGCAGTCCTACGGAGGGGTTGAGACCCTCCTACGAGCAGTACTTC.

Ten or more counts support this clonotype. The CDR3 region is CSARRAGNIQYF. CDR3 coding DNA: TGCAGTGCTAGGAGGGCTGGAAACATTCAGTACTTC. V and J are TRBV20-1 and TRBJ2-4; possibly TRBD2 for D (5 bases). Germline CDR1 reads DFQATT; CDR2 reads SNEGSKA (reference sequence). V was trimmed by 3 bases and J by 6 bases, leaving 9 bases between them. The CDR3 length is 12 residues.

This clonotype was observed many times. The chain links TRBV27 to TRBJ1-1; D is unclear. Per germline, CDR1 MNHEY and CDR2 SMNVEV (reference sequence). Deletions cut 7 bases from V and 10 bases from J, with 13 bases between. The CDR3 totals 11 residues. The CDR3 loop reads CASTQGTRAFF. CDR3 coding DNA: TGTGCCAGCACCCAAGGAACGCGAGCTTTCTTT.

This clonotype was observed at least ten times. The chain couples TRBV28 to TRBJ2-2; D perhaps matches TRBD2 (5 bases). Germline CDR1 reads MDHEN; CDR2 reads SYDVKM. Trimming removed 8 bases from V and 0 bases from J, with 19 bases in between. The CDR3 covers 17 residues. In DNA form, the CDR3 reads TGTGCCAGCGCCCCCCTAGGACTTATCTCGAACACCGGGGAGCTGTTTTTT. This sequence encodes CASAPLGLISNTGELFF.

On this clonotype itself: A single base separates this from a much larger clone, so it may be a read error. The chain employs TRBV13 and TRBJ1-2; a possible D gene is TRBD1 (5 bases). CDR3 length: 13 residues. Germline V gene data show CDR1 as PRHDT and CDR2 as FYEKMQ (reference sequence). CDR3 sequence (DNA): TGTGCCAGCAGCCCAGAGAGGGGTAGTGGCGACACCTTC. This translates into CASSPERGSGDTF.

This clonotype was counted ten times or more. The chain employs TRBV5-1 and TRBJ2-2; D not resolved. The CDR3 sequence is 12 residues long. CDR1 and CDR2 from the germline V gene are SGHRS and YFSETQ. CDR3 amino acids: CATARVTGELFF. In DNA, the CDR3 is TGCGCGACCGCTAGGGTGACCGGGGAGCTGTTTTTT.

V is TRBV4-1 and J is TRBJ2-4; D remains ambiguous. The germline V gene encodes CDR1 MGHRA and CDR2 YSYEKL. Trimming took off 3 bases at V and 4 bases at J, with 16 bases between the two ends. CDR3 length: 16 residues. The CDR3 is CASSQDPAFTKNIQYF. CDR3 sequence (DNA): TGCGCCAGCAGCCAGGACCCGGCCTTTACTAAAAACATTCAGTACTTC.

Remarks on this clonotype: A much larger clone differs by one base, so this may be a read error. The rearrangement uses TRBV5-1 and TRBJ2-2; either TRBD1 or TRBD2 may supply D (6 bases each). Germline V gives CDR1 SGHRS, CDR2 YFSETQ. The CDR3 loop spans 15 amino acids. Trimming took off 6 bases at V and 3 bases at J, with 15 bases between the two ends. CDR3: CASTERGPDTGELFF. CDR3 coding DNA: TGCGCCAGCACCGAACGGGGGCCAGACACCGGGGAGCTGTTTTTT.

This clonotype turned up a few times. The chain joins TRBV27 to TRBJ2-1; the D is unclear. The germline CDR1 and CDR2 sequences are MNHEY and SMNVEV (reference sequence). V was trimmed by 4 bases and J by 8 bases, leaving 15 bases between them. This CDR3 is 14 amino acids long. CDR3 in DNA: TGTGCCAGCAGTTCAGAACCCCTAGTCTATGAGCAGTTCTTC. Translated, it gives CASSSEPLVYEQFF.

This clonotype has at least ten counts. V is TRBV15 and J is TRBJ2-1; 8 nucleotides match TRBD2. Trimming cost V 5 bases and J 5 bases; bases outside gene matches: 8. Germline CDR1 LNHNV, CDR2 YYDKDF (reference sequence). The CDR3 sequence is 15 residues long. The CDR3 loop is CATSRAGRGDNEQFF. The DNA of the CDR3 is TGTGCCACCAGCCGGGCGGGGCGGGGGGACAATGAGCAGTTCTTC. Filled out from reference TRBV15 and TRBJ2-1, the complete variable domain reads DAMVIQNPRYQVTQFGKPVTLSCSQTLNHNVMYWYQQKSSQAPKLLFHYYDKDFNNEADTPDNFQSRRPNTSFCFLDIRSPGLGDTAMYLCATSRAGRGDNEQFFGPGTRLTVL.

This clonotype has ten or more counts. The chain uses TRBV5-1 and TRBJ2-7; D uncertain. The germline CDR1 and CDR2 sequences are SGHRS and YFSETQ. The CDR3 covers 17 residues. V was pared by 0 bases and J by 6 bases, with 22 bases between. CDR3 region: CASSLVDRPSVDSEQYF. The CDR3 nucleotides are TGCGCCAGCAGCTTGGTGGATCGTCCTAGTGTTGACTCCGAGCAGTACTTC.

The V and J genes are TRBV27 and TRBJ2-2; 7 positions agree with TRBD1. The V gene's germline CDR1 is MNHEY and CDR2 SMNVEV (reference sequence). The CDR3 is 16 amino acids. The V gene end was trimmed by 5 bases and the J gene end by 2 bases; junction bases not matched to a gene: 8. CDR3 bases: TGTGCCAGCAGTCCCTTGGGACAGCTAAACACCGGGGAGCTGTTTTTT. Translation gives CASSPLGQLNTGELFF.

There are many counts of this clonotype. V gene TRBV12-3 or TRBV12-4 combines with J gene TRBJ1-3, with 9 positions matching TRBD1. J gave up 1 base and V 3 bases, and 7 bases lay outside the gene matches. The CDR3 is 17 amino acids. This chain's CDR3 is CASSFVGGQGSGNTIYF. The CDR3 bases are TGTGCCAGCAGTTTCGTCGGGGGACAGGGTTCTGGAAACACCATATATTTT.

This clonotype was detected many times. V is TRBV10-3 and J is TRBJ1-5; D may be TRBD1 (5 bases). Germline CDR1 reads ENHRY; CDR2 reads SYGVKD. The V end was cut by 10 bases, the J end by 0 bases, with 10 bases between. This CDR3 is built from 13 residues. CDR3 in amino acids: CATADSSNQPQHF. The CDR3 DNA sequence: TGTGCCACAGCCGACAGTAGCAATCAGCCCCAGCATTTT.

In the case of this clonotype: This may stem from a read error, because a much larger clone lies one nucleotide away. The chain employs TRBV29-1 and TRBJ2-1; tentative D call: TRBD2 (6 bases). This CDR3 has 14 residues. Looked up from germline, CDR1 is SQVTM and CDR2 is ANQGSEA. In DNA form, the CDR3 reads TGCAGCGTTCAGACTAGTCTCTCTTACAATGAGCAGTCCTTC. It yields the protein CSVQTSLSYNEQSF.

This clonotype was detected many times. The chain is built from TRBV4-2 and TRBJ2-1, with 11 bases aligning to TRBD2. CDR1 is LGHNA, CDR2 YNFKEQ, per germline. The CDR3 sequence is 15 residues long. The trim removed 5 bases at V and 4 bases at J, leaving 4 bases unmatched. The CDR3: CASSWGLAEYNEQFF. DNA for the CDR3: TGTGCCAGCAGCTGGGGACTAGCGGAGTACAATGAGCAGTTCTTC.

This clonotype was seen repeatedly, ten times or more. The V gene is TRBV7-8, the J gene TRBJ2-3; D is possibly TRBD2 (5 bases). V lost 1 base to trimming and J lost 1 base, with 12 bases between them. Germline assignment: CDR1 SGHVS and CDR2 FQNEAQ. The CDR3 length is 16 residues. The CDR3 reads CASSLETMRGTDTQYF. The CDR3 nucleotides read TGTGCCAGCAGCTTAGAGACCATGAGGGGCACAGATACGCAGTATTTT.

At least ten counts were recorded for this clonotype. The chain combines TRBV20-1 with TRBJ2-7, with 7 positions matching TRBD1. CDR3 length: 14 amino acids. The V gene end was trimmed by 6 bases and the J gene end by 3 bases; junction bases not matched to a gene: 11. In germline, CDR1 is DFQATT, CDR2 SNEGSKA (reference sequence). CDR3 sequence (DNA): TGCAGTGCCTGGGGACAGAGGGGCCACTACGAGCAGTACTTC. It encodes CSAWGQRGHYEQYF.

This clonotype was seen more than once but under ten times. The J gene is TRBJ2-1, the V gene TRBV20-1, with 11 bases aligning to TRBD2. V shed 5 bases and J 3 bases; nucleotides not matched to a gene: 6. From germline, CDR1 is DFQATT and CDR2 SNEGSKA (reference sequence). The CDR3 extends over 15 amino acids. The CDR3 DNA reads TGCAGTGCTGTAAGGACTAGCGGGCGCTACAATGAGCAGTTCTTC. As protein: CSAVRTSGRYNEQFF.

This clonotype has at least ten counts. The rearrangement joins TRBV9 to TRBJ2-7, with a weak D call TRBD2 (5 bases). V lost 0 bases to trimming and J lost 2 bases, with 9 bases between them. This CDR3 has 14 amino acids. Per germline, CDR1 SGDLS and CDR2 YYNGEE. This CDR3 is CASSVEPGTYEQYF. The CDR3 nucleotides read TGTGCCAGCAGCGTAGAGCCGGGGACCTACGAGCAGTACTTC.

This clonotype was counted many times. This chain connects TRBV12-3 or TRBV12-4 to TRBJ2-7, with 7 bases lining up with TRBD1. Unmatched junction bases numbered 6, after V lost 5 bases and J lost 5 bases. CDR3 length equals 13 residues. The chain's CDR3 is CASSDSDRDEQYF. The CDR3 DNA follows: TGTGCCAGCAGTGATAGTGACAGGGACGAGCAGTACTTC.

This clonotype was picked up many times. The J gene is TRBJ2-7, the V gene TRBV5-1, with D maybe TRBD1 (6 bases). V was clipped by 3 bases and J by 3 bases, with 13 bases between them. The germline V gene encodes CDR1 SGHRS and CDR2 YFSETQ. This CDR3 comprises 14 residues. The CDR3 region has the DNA TGCGCCAGCAGCTCAGAAGGGGGAAACTACGAGCAGTACTTC. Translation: CASSSEGGNYEQYF.

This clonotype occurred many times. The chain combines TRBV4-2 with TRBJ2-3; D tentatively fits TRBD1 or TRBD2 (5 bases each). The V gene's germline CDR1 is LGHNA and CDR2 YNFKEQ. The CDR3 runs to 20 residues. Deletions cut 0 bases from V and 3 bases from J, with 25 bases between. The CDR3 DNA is TGTGCCAGCAGCCAAGACAAACCACGAACCGGGACCGAATCTACAGATACGCAGTATTTT. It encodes CASSQDKPRTGTESTDTQYF.

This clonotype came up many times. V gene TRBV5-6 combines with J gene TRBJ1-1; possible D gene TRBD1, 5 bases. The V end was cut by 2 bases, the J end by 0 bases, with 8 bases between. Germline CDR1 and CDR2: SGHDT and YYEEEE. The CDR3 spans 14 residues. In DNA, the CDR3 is TGTGCCAGCAGCTTTTGGGGGATGAACACTGAAGCTTTCTTT. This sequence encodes CASSFWGMNTEAFF.

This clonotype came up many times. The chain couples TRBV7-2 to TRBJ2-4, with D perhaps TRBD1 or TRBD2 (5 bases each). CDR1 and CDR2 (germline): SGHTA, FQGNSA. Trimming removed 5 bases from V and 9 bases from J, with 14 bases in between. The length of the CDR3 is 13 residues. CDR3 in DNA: TGTGCCAGCAGCATCGGGACGGGTAGCATTCAGTACTTC. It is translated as CASSIGTGSIQYF.

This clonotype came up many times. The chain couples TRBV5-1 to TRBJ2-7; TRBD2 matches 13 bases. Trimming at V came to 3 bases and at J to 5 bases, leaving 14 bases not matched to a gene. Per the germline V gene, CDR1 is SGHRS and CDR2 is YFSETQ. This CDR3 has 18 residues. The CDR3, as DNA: TGCGCCAGCAGCTCGAACCAACTAGCGGGAGGGCCGTGGGACGAGCAGTACTTC. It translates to CASSSNQLAGGPWDEQYF.

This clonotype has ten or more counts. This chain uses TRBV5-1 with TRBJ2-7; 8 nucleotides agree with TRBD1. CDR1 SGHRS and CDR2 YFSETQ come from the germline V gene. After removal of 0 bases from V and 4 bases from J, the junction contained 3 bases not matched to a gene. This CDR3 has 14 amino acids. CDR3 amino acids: CASSLGQGRYEQYF. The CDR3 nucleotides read TGCGCCAGCAGCTTGGGACAGGGGAGGTACGAGCAGTACTTC.

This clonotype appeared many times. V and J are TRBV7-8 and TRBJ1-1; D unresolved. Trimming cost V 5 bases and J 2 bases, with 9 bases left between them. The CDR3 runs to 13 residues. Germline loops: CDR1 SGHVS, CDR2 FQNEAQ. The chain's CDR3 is CASSEGLNTEAFF. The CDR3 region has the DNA TGTGCCAGCAGCGAAGGATTAAACACTGAAGCTTTCTTT.